This T cell receptor (beta chain) derives from a study of identifying expanded T cells in peripheral blood. This clone came up once. The antigen remains undetermined. TCRdb's table, derived via immunoSEQ multiplex PCR, lists solely in-frame clones and lacks some. The sample yields about 100,000 clones, approximately 88% seen once. The CDR3 runs to 14 residues. V gave up 1 base and J gave up 4 bases; unmatched junction bases: 1. Germline V lookup: CDR1 SGHRS, CDR2 YFSETQ. Healthy donors had no documented immune events, such as infections, while sampled. Findings and caveats of the study: Across healthy donors, higher total template counts meant significantly greater roughly 2-week count variance. Technical replicates showed roughly 1.2 changed clones; around two weeks 15 to 20; four weeks 19.

The chain links TRBV5-1 to TRBJ2-5, with TRBD2 identical over 10 bases. The TCR sequence derives from a person aged 18-69 years in good health. The sample consisted of blood. This CDR3 reads CASSLSSGGETQYF. CDR3 bases: TGCGCCAGCAGCTTGTCTAGCGGGGGAGAGACCCAGTACTTC.